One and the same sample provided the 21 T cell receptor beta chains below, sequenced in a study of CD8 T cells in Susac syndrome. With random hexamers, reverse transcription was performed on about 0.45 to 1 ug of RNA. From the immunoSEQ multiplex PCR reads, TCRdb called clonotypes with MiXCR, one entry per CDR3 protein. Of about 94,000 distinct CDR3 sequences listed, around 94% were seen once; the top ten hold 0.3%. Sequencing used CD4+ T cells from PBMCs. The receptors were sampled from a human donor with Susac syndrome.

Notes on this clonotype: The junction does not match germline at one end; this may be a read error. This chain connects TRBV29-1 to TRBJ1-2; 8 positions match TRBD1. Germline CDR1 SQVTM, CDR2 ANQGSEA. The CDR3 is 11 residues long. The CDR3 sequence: CSVEYGGQVPF. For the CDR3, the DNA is TGCAGCGTTGAATATGGGGGACAGGTGCCCTTC. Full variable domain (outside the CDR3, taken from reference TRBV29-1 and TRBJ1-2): SAVISQKPSRDICQRGTSLTIQCQVDSQVTMMFWYRQQPGQSLTLIATANQGSEATYESGFVIDKFPISRPNLTFSTLTVSNMSPEDSSIYLCSVEYGGQVPFGSGTRLTVV.

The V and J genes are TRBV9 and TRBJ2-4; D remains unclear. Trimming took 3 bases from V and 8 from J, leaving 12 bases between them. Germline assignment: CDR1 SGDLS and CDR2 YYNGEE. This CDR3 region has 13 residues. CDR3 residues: CASSDGLGHIQYF. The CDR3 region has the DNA TGTGCCAGCAGCGACGGATTGGGCCACATTCAGTACTTC.

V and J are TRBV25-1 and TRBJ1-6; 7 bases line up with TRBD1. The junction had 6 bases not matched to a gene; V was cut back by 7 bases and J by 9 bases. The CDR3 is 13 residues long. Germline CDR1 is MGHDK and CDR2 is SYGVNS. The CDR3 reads CASTLGGRSPLHF. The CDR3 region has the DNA TGTGCCAGCACCTTAGGGGGCCGTTCACCCCTCCACTTT.

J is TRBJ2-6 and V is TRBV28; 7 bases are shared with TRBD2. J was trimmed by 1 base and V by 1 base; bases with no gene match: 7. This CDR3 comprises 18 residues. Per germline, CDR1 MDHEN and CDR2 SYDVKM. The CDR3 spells CASSLYGGEWSGANVLTF. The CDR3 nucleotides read TGTGCCAGCAGTTTATATGGGGGGGAATGGTCTGGGGCCAACGTCCTGACTTTC.

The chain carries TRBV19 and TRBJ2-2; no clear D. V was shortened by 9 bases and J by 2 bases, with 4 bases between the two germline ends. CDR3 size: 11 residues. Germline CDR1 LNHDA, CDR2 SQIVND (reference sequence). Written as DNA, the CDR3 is TGTGCCAGCGGCAACACCGGGGAGCTGTTTTTT. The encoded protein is CASGNTGELFF.

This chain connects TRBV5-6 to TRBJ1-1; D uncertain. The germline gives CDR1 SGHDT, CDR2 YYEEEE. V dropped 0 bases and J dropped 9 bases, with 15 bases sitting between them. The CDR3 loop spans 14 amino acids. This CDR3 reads CASSLDTQGTQAFF. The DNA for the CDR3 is TGTGCCAGCAGCTTGGACACTCAAGGTACCCAAGCTTTCTTT.

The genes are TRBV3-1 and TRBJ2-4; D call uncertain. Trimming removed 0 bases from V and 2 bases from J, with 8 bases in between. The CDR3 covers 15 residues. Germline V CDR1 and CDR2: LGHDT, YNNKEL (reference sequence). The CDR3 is CASSQDTGTKNIQYF. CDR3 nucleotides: TGTGCCAGCAGCCAAGATACGGGTACCAAAAACATTCAGTACTTC. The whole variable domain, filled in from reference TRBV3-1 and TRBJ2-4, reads DTAVSQTPKYLVTQMGNDKSIKCEQNLGHDTMYWYKQDSKKFLKIMFSYNNKELIINETVPNRFSPKSPDKAHLNLHINSLELGDSAVYFCASSQDTGTKNIQYFGAGTRLSVL.

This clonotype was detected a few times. CDR3 in DNA: TGTGCCAGCAGCCAGGGGGCTGGGGCCAACGTCCTGACTTTC. Translation: CASSQGAGANVLTF. The J gene is TRBJ2-6, the V gene TRBV7-3; 7 positions agree with TRBD1. This CDR3 has 14 amino acids. Germline CDR1 SGHTA, CDR2 FQGTGA. V lost 5 bases, J lost 2 bases, and 0 bases stayed unmatched.

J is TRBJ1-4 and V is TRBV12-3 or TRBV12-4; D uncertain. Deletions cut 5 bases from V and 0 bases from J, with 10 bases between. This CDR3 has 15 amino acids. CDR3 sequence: CASSRATPTNEKLFF. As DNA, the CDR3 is TGTGCCAGCAGTCGTGCGACACCAACTAATGAAAAACTGTTTTTT.

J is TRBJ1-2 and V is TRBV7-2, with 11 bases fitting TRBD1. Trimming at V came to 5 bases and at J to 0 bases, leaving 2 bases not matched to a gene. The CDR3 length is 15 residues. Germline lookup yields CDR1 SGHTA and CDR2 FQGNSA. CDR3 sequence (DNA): TGTGCCAGCAGCCGGGGACAGGGGGCTAACTATGGCTACACCTTC. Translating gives CASSRGQGANYGYTF.

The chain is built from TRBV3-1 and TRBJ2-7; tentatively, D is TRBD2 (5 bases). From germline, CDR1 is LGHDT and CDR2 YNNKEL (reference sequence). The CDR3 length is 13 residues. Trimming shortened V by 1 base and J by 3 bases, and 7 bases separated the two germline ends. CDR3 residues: CASSQASGYEQYF. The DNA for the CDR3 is TGTGCCAGCAGCCAAGCCAGCGGCTACGAGCAGTACTTC.

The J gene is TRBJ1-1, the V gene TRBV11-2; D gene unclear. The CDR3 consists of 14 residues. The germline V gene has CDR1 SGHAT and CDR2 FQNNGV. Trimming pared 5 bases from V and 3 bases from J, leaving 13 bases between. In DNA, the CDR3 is TGTGCCAGCAGCCCCCTAGATTGGGACACTGAAGCTTTCTTT. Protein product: CASSPLDWDTEAFF.

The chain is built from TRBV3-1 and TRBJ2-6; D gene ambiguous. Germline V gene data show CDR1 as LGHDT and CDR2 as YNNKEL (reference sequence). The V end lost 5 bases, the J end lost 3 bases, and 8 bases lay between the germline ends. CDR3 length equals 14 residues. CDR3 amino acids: CASSASGGANVLTF. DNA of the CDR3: TGTGCCAGCAGCGCGAGTGGTGGGGCCAACGTCCTGACTTTC.

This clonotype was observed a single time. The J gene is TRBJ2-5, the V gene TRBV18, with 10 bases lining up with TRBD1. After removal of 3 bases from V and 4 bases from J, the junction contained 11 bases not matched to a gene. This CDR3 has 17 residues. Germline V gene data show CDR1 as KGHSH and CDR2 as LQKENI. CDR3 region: CASSPAPPTGGRETQYF. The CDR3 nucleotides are TGTGCCAGCTCACCCGCCCCTCCGACAGGGGGCAGAGAGACCCAGTACTTC.

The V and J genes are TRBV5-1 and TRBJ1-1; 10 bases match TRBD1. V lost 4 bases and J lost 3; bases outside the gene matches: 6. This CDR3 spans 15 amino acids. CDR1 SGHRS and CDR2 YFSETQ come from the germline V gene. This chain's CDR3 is CASSPGTGDYTEAFF. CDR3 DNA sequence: TGCGCCAGCAGCCCAGGGACAGGGGATTACACTGAAGCTTTCTTT.

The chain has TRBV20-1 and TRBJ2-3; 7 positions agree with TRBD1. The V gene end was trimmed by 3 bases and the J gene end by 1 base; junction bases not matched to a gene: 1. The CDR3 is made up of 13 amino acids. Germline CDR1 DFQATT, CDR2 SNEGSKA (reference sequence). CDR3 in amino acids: CSARGQRTDTQYF. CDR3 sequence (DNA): TGCAGTGCTAGGGGACAGCGCACAGATACGCAGTATTTT.

Here the CDR3 DNA reads TGTGCCAGCAGCTTCTCTAGCGGGGGTCACAATGAGCAGTTCTTC. Translated, it gives CASSFSSGGHNEQFF. The rearrangement uses TRBV7-2 and TRBJ2-1; the match to TRBD2 covers 10 bases. This CDR3 comprises 15 residues. The germline CDR1 and CDR2 sequences are SGHTA and FQGNSA. The V and J ends lost 3 bases and 5 bases, in that order; junction bases with no gene match: 4.

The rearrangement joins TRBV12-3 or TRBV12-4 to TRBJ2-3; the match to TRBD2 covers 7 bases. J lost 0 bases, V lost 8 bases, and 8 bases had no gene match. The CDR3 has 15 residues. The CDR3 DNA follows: TGTGCCAGCTCCTCCGAGCGGGGAAGCACAGATACGCAGTATTTT. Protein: CASSSERGSTDTQYF.

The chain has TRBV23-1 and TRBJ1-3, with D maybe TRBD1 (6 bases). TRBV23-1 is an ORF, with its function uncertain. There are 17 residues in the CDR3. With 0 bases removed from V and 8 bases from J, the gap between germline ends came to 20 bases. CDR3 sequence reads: CASSQSKGQGREYTIYF. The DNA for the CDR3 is TGCGCCAGCAGTCAATCGAAGGGGCAGGGGAGGGAATACACCATATATTTT.

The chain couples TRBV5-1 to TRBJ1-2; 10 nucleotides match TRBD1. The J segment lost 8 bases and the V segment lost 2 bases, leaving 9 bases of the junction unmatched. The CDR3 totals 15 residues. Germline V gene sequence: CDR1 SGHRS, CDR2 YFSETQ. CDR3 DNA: TGCGCCAGCAGCTTCTCCTCCGGGACAGGGGACGGCTACACCTTC. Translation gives CASSFSSGTGDGYTF.

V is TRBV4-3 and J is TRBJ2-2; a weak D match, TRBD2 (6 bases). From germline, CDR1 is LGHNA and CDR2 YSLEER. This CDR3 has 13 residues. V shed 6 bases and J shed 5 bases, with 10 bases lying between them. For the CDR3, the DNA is TGCGCCAGCAGGAGGGAGGCGACCGGGGAGCTGTTTTTT. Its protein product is CASRREATGELFF.